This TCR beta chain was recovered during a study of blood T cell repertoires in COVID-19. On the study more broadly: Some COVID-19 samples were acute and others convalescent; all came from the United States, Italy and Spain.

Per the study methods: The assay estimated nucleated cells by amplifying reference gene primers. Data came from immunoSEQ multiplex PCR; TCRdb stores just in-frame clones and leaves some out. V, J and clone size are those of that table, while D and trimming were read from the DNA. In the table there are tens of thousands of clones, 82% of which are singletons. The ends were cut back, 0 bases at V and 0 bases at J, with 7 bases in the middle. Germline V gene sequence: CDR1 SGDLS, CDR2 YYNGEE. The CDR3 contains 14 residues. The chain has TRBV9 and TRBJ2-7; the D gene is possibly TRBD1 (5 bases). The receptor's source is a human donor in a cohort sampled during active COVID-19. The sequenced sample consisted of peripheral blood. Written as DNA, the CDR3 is TGTGCCAGCAGCGTAGTGGACAACTCCTACGAGCAGTACTTC. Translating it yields CASSVVDNSYEQYF. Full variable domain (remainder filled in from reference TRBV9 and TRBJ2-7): DSGVTQTPKHLITATGQRVTLRCSPRSGDLSVYWYQQSLDQGLQFLIQYYNGEERAKGNILERFSAQQFPDLHSELNLSSLELGDSALYFCASSVVDNSYEQYFGPGTRLTVT.